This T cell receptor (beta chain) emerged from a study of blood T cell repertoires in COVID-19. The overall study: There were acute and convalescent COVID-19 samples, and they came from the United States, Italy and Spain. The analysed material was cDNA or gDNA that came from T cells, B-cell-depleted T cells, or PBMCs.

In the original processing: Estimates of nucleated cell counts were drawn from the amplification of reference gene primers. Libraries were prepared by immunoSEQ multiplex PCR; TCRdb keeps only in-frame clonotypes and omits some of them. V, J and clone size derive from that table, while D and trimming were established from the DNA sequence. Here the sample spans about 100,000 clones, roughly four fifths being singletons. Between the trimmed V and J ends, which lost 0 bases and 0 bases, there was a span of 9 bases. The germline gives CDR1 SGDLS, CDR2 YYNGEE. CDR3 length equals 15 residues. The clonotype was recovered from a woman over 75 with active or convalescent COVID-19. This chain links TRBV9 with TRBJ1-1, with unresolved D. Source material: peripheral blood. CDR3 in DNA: TGTGCCAGCAGCGTAGAGCAGGTCATGAACACTGAAGCTTTCTTT. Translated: CASSVEQVMNTEAFF.